These 3 T cell receptor beta chains were sequenced from one sample in a study of cytotoxic CD8 clonotypes in ibrutinib-treated CLL. Sequencing used immunoSEQ multiplex PCR; TCRdb keeps in-frame clones, though not all of them. Among some 290,000 clones, just under 80% were seen once, and the ten largest hold over 6.5%. This specimen was PBMCs, taken before ibrutinib treatment. These receptors originate from a human donor with chronic lymphocytic leukemia.

Comment on this clone: One end of the junction is discordant with germline, which a read error may explain. The rearrangement joins TRBV29-1 to TRBJ2-3; D tentatively fits TRBD1 or TRBD2 (5 bases each). The germline CDR1 and CDR2 sequences are SQVTM and ANQGSEA. This CDR3 has 14 residues. CDR3 loop: CSAEGWSRTDTQYF. The CDR3 DNA follows: TGCAGCGCTGAGGGGTGGTCCCGCACGGATACGCAGTATTTT.

The chain uses TRBV25-1 and TRBJ2-7; D is possibly TRBD1 (6 bases). The CDR3 has 14 residues. In germline, CDR1 is MGHDK, CDR2 SYGVNS. Trimming shortened V by 1 base and J by 0 bases, and 7 bases separated the two germline ends. The CDR3 reads CASSEWTDSYEQYF. For the CDR3, the DNA is TGTGCCAGCAGTGAATGGACAGACTCCTACGAGCAGTACTTC.

With regard to this clone: Other nucleotide sequences in the sample specify the same CDR3. The chain combines TRBV10-3 with TRBJ2-7; D is unresolved. Deletions cut 0 bases from V and 4 bases from J, with 4 bases between. The germline V gene has CDR1 ENHRY and CDR2 SYGVKD. The CDR3 extends over 12 amino acids. The CDR3 loop is CAISESSYEQYF. CDR3 in DNA: TGTGCCATCAGTGAGTCGAGTTACGAGCAGTACTTC.